This entry is about one T cell receptor beta chain. This sample was included in a study of molecular identifiers for immune sequencing clone quantification. After removal of 2 bases from V and 8 bases from J, the junction contained 4 bases not matched to a gene. CDR3 length: 13 amino acids. In TCRdb, the PCR reads were re-called with MiXCR into one record per CDR3 protein. The sample contains nearly 650,000 distinct CDR3 sequences, about 25% of which appear only once. The sequence came from a human donor in good health. Some libraries in this study had Jurkat cell RNA spiked in. V and J are TRBV12-3 or TRBV12-4 and TRBJ1-2; 8 bases map to TRBD1. Sequenced: naive CD8+ T cells from blood, with Jurkat cell RNA spiked in. As for subset: FACS-sorted CD8+CD4-CCR7+CD45RA+ naive T cells. DNA of the CDR3: TGTGCCAGCAGTTTACCGACAGGGGTCGGCTACACCTTC. It translates to CASSLPTGVGYTF.